This T cell receptor beta chain derives from a study of blood T cell repertoires in COVID-19 (dated by TCRdb to about 2020). With respect to the entire study: The collaborator samples originated in the United States, Italy and Spain and spanned the acute and convalescent phases of COVID-19. Nearly every sample came with metadata listing a de-identified subject ID, COVID-19 status, age in years and sex. The prospective study material was composed of cDNA or gDNA derived from T cells, B-cell-depleted T cells, or PBMCs. The repertoires were made available in a free public database intended to serve as a resource for research on the immune response to SARS-CoV-2. HLA class I and class II types, where available, came from metadata supplied by the sample provider rather than from assay-based typing. Samples came from the ongoing ImmuneRACE study (first 160 participants) plus 1,254 subjects from 6 global collaborators. Deeply sampled blood TCRbeta repertoires from subjects exposed to, actively infected with, or recovered from COVID-19 were included in the dataset. Summary of the overall study and its limitations: How much clinical and demographic metadata was included differed by source and by participant, and the metadata was provided uncurated.

TCRbeta CDR3 regions were amplified from genomic DNA using the immunoSEQ Assay, a bias-controlled multiplex PCR. The authors' pipeline ran thus. The number of nucleated cells in each sample was estimated from the amplification of reference gene primers within the assay. To quantify the absolute abundance of each unique TCRbeta CDR3 rearrangement, sequence reads were collapsed and filtered. For each sample, productive Simpson clonality was calculated as the square root of Simpson's diversity index over productive rearrangements. Drawn from immuneACCESS, this table holds only the in-frame rearrangements with V and J called that TCRdb kept. Clones are partly lost; checked studies trace under half to an unresolved V gene and leave the rest unexplained. V and J calls and clone size are those listed in that table; D and trimming were worked out from the DNA. The sample table contains around 150,000 clones; only one count was recorded for approximately 85% of them. Of the sample, approximately 9.9% falls within the top ten clones.

As to this clone: It has no known antigen specificity. No quality values exist for individual bases; no much larger clone is one base distant.

The collaborating institutions used their own protocols to collect whole blood in K2EDTA tubes. For TCRbeta analysis, collaborators shipped samples in one of three forms: frozen whole blood, isolated PBMCs, or DNA extracted from either of those sample types. Material: peripheral blood. The sequence derives from a man aged 55 to 70 with active or convalescent COVID-19.

The CDR3 is CASSPSGTGAEEAFF. At the DNA level, the sequence is TGTGCCAGCTCACCATCCGGGACAGGGGCCGAAGAAGCTTTCTTT. The receptor chain draws on TRBV18 and TRBJ1-1, with TRBD1 matching 10 junction bases. The CDR3 numbers 15 residues from cysteine through phenylalanine. Only the CDR3 DNA stays, 45 bases, in frame from base 1. For this chain, trimming is 2 bases at the V end and 8 bases at the J end, and the number of junction bases without a gene match is 8. The germline V gene yields KGHSH for CDR1 and LQKENI for CDR2.